This record covers a single T cell receptor (beta chain). Its antigen is still unknown. TCRdb re-analyzed the 5' RACE reads; it lists each CDR3 protein once, without DNA. Its listing shows 200,000 to 300,000 distinct CDR3 sequences. The data originate from a study of T cells expressing NK-cell markers. Study summary: Sorted CD3+CD56+NKG2C+, CD3+CD56+NKG2C- and CD3+CD56-NKG2C+ T-cell subsets were beta-chain profiled. Within the sequenced cohort of eight donors, seven exhibited HCMV seropositivity and one was seronegative.

Study findings and constraints: HCMV specificity was not established for the expanded NKG2C+ T cell clones.

Sequencing used blood T cells: a sorted CD56 or NKG2C T cell subset, CD4+ or CD8+ T cells, or bulk PBMC T cells (not recorded which). This TCR was sampled from a man aged 18 to 30 in good health.

The CDR3 loop reads CSVELGGLGSPLHF. This chain joins TRBV29-1 and TRBJ1-6; TCRdb calls TRBD1, which cannot be checked without DNA. CDR3 size: 14 residues. Germline V CDR1 and CDR2: SQVTM, ANQGSEA.